Following are 21 T cell receptor beta chains from one sample sequenced in a study of STAT5B mutations in CD4+ large granular lymphocyte leukemia. TCRdb keeps only in-frame clones here, not all; method: immunoSEQ multiplex PCR. The sample has tens of thousands of clones, 55% to 75% seen once. The sequencing sample was made of CD4+ T cells from blood buffy coats. The receptors derive from a human donor in good health.

The chain employs TRBV7-2 and TRBJ2-7, with TRBD2 matching 10 bases. The CDR3 extends over 15 amino acids. The V gene's germline CDR1 is SGHTA and CDR2 FQGNSA. The V and J ends lost 4 bases and 0 bases, in that order; junction bases with no gene match: 3. The CDR3, as DNA: TGTGCCAGCAGCTCGGGACTAGCGACCTCCTACGAGCAGTACTTC. It is translated as CASSSGLATSYEQYF.

V usage is TRBV6-6 and J usage is TRBJ2-2; 8 bases fit TRBD2. V trimming: 2 bases; J trimming: 3 bases; junction bases outside the gene matches: 5. Germline lookup yields CDR1 MNHNY and CDR2 SVGAGI (reference sequence). This CDR3 has 16 residues. CDR3 nucleotides: TGTGCCAGCAGTTACGGCGGGGGGCGATACACCGGGGAGCTGTTTTTT. It translates to CASSYGGGRYTGELFF.

The chain links TRBV18 to TRBJ2-2, with unresolved D. The germline CDR1 and CDR2 sequences are KGHSH and LQKENI. V was pared by 2 bases and J by 0 bases, with 16 bases between. The CDR3 runs 18 residues. Written as DNA, the CDR3 is TGTGCCAGCTCACCATTCTCCCTACCGGGCTCGAACACCGGGGAGCTGTTTTTT. It is translated as CASSPFSLPGSNTGELFF.

The V call is TRBV9, the J call TRBJ1-6; maybe TRBD1 (5 bases). V lost 4 bases to trimming and J lost 6 bases, with 14 bases between them. Germline CDR1 reads SGDLS; CDR2 reads YYNGEE. The CDR3 loop spans 15 amino acids. The CDR3, as DNA: TGTGCCAGCAGCCAGCGGGACGGAATTAATTCACCCCTCCACTTT. Translated, it gives CASSQRDGINSPLHF.

The V and J genes are TRBV10-3 and TRBJ2-7; 8 bases fit TRBD1. V shed 4 bases, J shed 6 bases, and the junction held 17 bases outside the gene matches. CDR1 ENHRY and CDR2 SYGVKD come from the germline V gene. CDR3 length: 17 amino acids. This chain's CDR3 is CAISAAAWTGRLFEQYF. The DNA for the CDR3 is TGTGCCATCAGTGCGGCCGCCTGGACAGGGCGCCTATTCGAGCAGTACTTC.

The chain joins TRBV14 to TRBJ2-1; D is perhaps TRBD2 (6 bases). Per germline, CDR1 SGHDN and CDR2 FVKESK. The CDR3 runs to 16 residues. The germline V and J ends were trimmed by 4 bases and 15 bases, with 28 bases remaining between them. This chain's CDR3 is CASSPWGSRDSSIAFF. As DNA, the CDR3 is TGTGCCAGCAGCCCCTGGGGGTCTCGGGACTCCTCTATTGCGTTCTTC.

J is TRBJ1-5 and V is TRBV6-5, with D perhaps TRBD1 (5 bases). The germline CDR1 and CDR2 sequences are MNHEY and SVGAGI. CDR3 length: 13 residues. Between the trimmed V and J ends, which lost 6 bases and 6 bases, there was a span of 12 bases. The CDR3 DNA follows: TGTGCCAGCAGACGAGGGGTAGGTCAGCCCCAGCATTTT. It translates to CASRRGVGQPQHF.

This sequence joins TRBV5-5 and TRBJ1-5; TRBD1 matches 8 bases. Losses at the gene ends were 3 bases for V and 1 base for J; bases not matched to a gene: 9. Germline assignment: CDR1 SGHKS and CDR2 YYEKEE (reference sequence). This CDR3 region has 17 residues. The CDR3 loop reads CASSSGTGGLSNQPQHF. The CDR3 nucleotides are TGTGCCAGCAGCTCCGGGACAGGAGGATTGAGCAATCAGCCCCAGCATTTT.

V is TRBV7-9 and J is TRBJ1-6, with TRBD1 identical over 9 bases. After removal of 5 bases from V and 8 bases from J, the junction contained 7 bases not matched to a gene. The germline gives CDR1 SEHNR, CDR2 FQNEAQ (reference sequence). This CDR3 spans 15 amino acids. CDR3 region: CASSPRGQGYSPLHF. CDR3 in DNA: TGTGCCAGCAGCCCCCGGGGACAGGGTTATTCACCCCTCCACTTT.

The chain carries TRBV5-6 and TRBJ2-3; 7 bases map to TRBD2. CDR1 SGHDT and CDR2 YYEEEE come from the germline V gene. The length of the CDR3 is 15 residues. V shed 1 base, J shed 4 bases, and the junction held 6 bases outside the gene matches. This CDR3 is CASSLTLAVSDTQYF. The CDR3 DNA is TGTGCCAGCAGCTTGACGCTAGCGGTATCAGATACGCAGTATTTT.

The CDR3 sequence is CASSRRDRAPEQYF. CDR3 DNA sequence: TGTGCCAGCAGCCGCCGGGACAGGGCTCCCGAGCAGTACTTC. The J gene is TRBJ2-7, the V gene TRBV5-5, with TRBD1 matching over 9 bases. The CDR3 extends over 14 amino acids. J lost 6 bases, V lost 4 bases, and 8 bases had no gene match. Germline-derived CDR1 and CDR2 are SGHKS and YYEKEE (reference sequence).

The CDR3 region is CASSPPRAGGNTEAFF. CDR3 sequence (DNA): TGTGCCAGCAGCCCACCTCGTGCGGGCGGGAACACTGAAGCTTTCTTT. This sequence joins TRBV16 and TRBJ1-1, with D unclear. CDR3 length: 16 residues. CDR1 and CDR2 (germline): KGHSY, FQNENV. V shed 4 bases and J shed 1 base, with 16 bases lying between them.

This clone was seen only a few times. The genes are TRBV2 and TRBJ1-2; D gene unclear. This CDR3 region has 14 residues. Between the trimmed V and J ends, which lost 2 bases and 1 base, there was a span of 8 bases. Germline CDR1 reads SNHLY; CDR2 reads FYNNEI. CDR3 nucleotides: TGTGCCAGCAGTGAAATCGGGGTTAACTATGGCTACACCTTC. Translated, it gives CASSEIGVNYGYTF.

This clone showed up just a few times. The chain carries TRBV14 and TRBJ1-1; 7 positions match TRBD1. CDR3 length equals 12 residues. V shed 2 bases, J shed 9 bases, and the junction held 3 bases outside the gene matches. Looked up from germline, CDR1 is SGHDN and CDR2 is FVKESK. The CDR3 nucleotides are TGTGCCAGCAGCCAAACAGGGGTACAAGCTTTCTTT. Protein product: CASSQTGVQAFF.

This clone has only a few counts. The chain recombines TRBV19 with TRBJ1-1; tentative D call: TRBD1 (6 bases). Germline V CDR1 and CDR2: LNHDA, SQIVND (reference sequence). V lost 0 bases and J lost 7, with 9 bases in between. The CDR3 has 13 amino acids. For the CDR3, the DNA is TGTGCCAGTAGTATAGATGGCAGGGGTGAAGCTTTCTTT. Translated, it gives CASSIDGRGEAFF.

The V call is TRBV5-6, the J call TRBJ1-1; perhaps TRBD1 as D (5 bases). The ends were cut back, 3 bases at V and 0 bases at J, with 15 bases in the middle. Germline CDR1 reads SGHDT; CDR2 reads YYEEEE. This CDR3 is 16 amino acids long. The DNA of the CDR3 is TGTGCCAGCAGCTATGGAGGGGCCGTCATGAACACTGAAGCTTTCTTT. Its translation is CASSYGGAVMNTEAFF.

The chain uses TRBV5-1 and TRBJ1-2, with D unclear. The ends were cut back, 0 bases at V and 4 bases at J, with 1 base in the middle. Germline lookup yields CDR1 SGHRS and CDR2 YFSETQ. This CDR3 spans 11 amino acids. CDR3 sequence: CASSLGYGYTF. The CDR3 DNA reads TGCGCCAGCAGCTTGGGCTATGGCTACACCTTC.

The CDR3 protein is CASSVGLNQPQHF. CDR3 nucleotides: TGTGCCAGCTCGGTAGGTCTAAATCAGCCCCAGCATTTT. The genes are TRBV6-1 and TRBJ1-5; D gene uncertain. The CDR3 totals 13 residues. Deletions cut 8 bases from V and 4 bases from J, with 12 bases between. Germline values: CDR1 MNHNS, CDR2 SASEGT.

The V call is TRBV19, the J call TRBJ1-2, with TRBD1 identical over 9 bases. Germline lookup yields CDR1 LNHDA and CDR2 SQIVND (reference sequence). The CDR3 totals 14 residues. The ends lost 6 bases at V and 7 bases at J; junction bases unmatched: 9. The CDR3 DNA is TGTGCCAGTAGAGGGACAGGGCCAATTGGTGGCTACACCTTC. This translates into CASRGTGPIGGYTF.

V and J are TRBV6-5 and TRBJ1-1; D is unresolved. CDR3 length: 11 residues. V was pared by 1 base and J by 9 bases, with 6 bases between. Germline V gives CDR1 MNHEY, CDR2 SVGAGI. The CDR3 spells CASSYLGKAFF. DNA of the CDR3: TGTGCCAGCAGTTACTTAGGGAAAGCTTTCTTT.

The chain recombines TRBV11-2 with TRBJ2-5; maybe TRBD1 (5 bases). Looked up from germline, CDR1 is SGHAT and CDR2 is FQNNGV. This CDR3 has 15 amino acids. Trimming cost V 5 bases and J 5 bases, with 18 bases left between them. This CDR3 reads CASSPRTSGRETQYF. Here the CDR3 DNA reads TGTGCCAGCAGCCCACGGACATCAGGGCGGGAGACCCAGTACTTC.